The 30 T cell receptor beta chains reported below all come from one sample, sequenced in a study of blood T cell repertoires in COVID-19. The repertoire was sequenced with immunoSEQ multiplex PCR; TCRdb's copy has only in-frame clones and lacks some. Of about 320,000 clones in the sample, roughly 90% were seen once. The specimen was PBMCs or T cells enriched from blood (not recorded which). The receptors were sampled from a man aged 55 to 70 who had recovered from COVID-19.

The chain combines TRBV5-1 with TRBJ2-7; D is unclear. V was cut by 4 bases and J by 0 bases, with 11 bases left in between. In germline, CDR1 is SGHRS, CDR2 YFSETQ. The CDR3 totals 14 residues. For the CDR3, the DNA is TGCGCCAGCAGCCCGCACTCGAGCTCCTACGAGCAGTACTTC. This encodes CASSPHSSSYEQYF.

This clone was found a few times. This sample includes further DNA sequences coding for the same CDR3. The chain carries TRBV27 and TRBJ2-2; a weak D match, TRBD1 (5 bases). CDR3 size: 15 residues. V was trimmed by 1 base and J by 1 base, leaving 7 bases between them. Germline V gene data show CDR1 as MNHEY and CDR2 as SMNVEV (reference sequence). The CDR3 sequence is CASSLLGQNTGELFF. CDR3 nucleotide sequence: TGTGCCAGCAGTTTATTGGGGCAGAACACCGGGGAGCTGTTTTTT.

The sample holds one count of this clone. The rearrangement links TRBV5-1 to TRBJ1-4; a possible D gene is TRBD1 (5 bases). Trimming removed 0 bases from V and 4 bases from J, with 10 bases in between. This CDR3 is 15 amino acids long. Germline lookup yields CDR1 SGHRS and CDR2 YFSETQ. The CDR3 loop reads CASSLGGTGNEKLFF. In DNA form, the CDR3 reads TGCGCCAGCAGCTTGGGCGGGACGGGTAATGAAAAACTGTTTTTT.

V usage is TRBV10-3 and J usage is TRBJ1-6, with D perhaps TRBD1 (6 bases). The CDR3 spans 15 residues. Trimming removed 2 bases at V and 7 bases at J, with 12 bases between. Germline V gives CDR1 ENHRY, CDR2 SYGVKD. The CDR3 nucleotides are TGTGCCATCAGTGAGACAGGGCGGTCCAATTCACCCCTCCACTTT. Its protein is CAISETGRSNSPLHF.

The genes are TRBV7-9 and TRBJ1-5, with 7 bases aligning to TRBD1. Trimming took 1 base from V and 5 from J; bases not matched to a gene: 8. This CDR3 spans 16 amino acids. Germline CDR1 SEHNR, CDR2 FQNEAQ (reference sequence). The DNA of the CDR3 is TGTGCCAGCAGCTTAGTCCCACAGGGGAAGGATCAGCCCCAGCATTTT. Its protein product is CASSLVPQGKDQPQHF.

The count of this clone is one. V and J are TRBV7-6 and TRBJ2-5; D unclear. The germline V gene encodes CDR1 SGHVS and CDR2 FNYEAQ. V was clipped by 2 bases and J by 3 bases, with 13 bases between them. The CDR3 runs to 15 residues. The DNA for the CDR3 is TGTGCCAGCAGCTTAAATTCGGCGGAAAAAGAGACCCAGTACTTC. Translation: CASSLNSAEKETQYF.

The chain has TRBV27 and TRBJ2-7; tentatively, D is TRBD1 (6 bases). The germline V gene encodes CDR1 MNHEY and CDR2 SMNVEV (reference sequence). The length of the CDR3 is 16 residues. V was trimmed by 5 bases and J by 0 bases, leaving 17 bases between them. The CDR3 sequence: CASSRGTPGYSYEQYF. The DNA for the CDR3 is TGTGCCAGCAGTAGAGGGACACCCGGCTACTCCTACGAGCAGTACTTC.

The genes are TRBV5-4 and TRBJ1-1, with D possibly matching TRBD1 (6 bases). Trimming removed 5 bases from V and 6 bases from J, with 14 bases in between. CDR1 SGHNT and CDR2 YYREEE come from the germline V gene (reference sequence). This CDR3 is 13 amino acids long. As DNA, the CDR3 is TGTGCCAGCAGGTATACAGGGAATGCTGAAGCTTTCTTT. Its translation: CASRYTGNAEAFF.

A single count supports this clone. The V gene is TRBV6-5, the J gene TRBJ2-3; 11 nucleotides agree with TRBD2. V trimming: 4 bases; J trimming: 5 bases; junction bases outside the gene matches: 5. The CDR3 extends over 15 amino acids. Germline V gene sequence: CDR1 MNHEY, CDR2 SVGAGI. Here the CDR3 reads CASSSSGGILDTQYF. DNA for the CDR3: TGTGCCAGCAGTTCTAGCGGGGGGATCCTAGATACGCAGTATTTT.

V and J are TRBV7-9 and TRBJ2-2; no reliable D call. The CDR3 totals 13 residues. Trimming left V 1 base short and J 8 bases short, with 8 bases between. In germline, CDR1 is SEHNR, CDR2 FQNEAQ (reference sequence). The CDR3 loop reads CASSLEAMGELFF. As DNA, the CDR3 is TGTGCCAGCAGCTTAGAAGCGATGGGGGAGCTGTTTTTT.

In this sample, this clone turned up a few times. The chain has TRBV12-3 or TRBV12-4 and TRBJ1-2; D ambiguous. V was shortened by 4 bases and J by 7 bases, with 13 bases between the two germline ends. The CDR3 spans 13 residues. DNA for the CDR3: TGTGCCAGCAGTTCATCATCCCTAGGTGGCTACACCTTC. Translating gives CASSSSSLGGYTF.

CDR3 coding DNA: TGTGCCAGCAGCAACGAGGGGACAGGGGATACCCAAGCTTTCTTT. Translating gives CASSNEGTGDTQAFF. The rearrangement links TRBV7-9 to TRBJ1-1, with 10 bases that match TRBD1. Germline CDR1 is SEHNR and CDR2 is FQNEAQ (reference sequence). After removal of 5 bases from V and 9 bases from J, the junction contained 12 bases not matched to a gene. The CDR3 spans 15 residues.

This chain uses TRBV9 with TRBJ1-1; D gene uncertain. Germline lookup yields CDR1 SGDLS and CDR2 YYNGEE. V gave up 0 bases and J gave up 1 base, with 4 bases separating them. The CDR3 runs to 13 residues. DNA of the CDR3: TGTGCCAGCAGCGTAGTAGCGAACACTGAAGCTTTCTTT. Encoded protein: CASSVVANTEAFF.

J is TRBJ2-1 and V is TRBV5-1; 8 bases are shared with TRBD1. Germline CDR1 is SGHRS and CDR2 is YFSETQ. Losses at the gene ends were 5 bases for V and 6 bases for J; bases not matched to a gene: 10. The CDR3 covers 15 residues. For the CDR3, the DNA is TGCGCCAGCAGTTTGACGACAGGGGTTGGCAATGAGCAGTTCTTC. It codes for CASSLTTGVGNEQFF.

The gene calls are TRBV5-1 and TRBJ2-2; D gene ambiguous. CDR1 is SGHRS and CDR2 is YFSETQ in the germline V gene. The CDR3 runs to 14 residues. V gave up 4 bases and J gave up 7 bases, with 14 bases separating them. This CDR3 reads CASSARLSSGELFF. DNA of the CDR3: TGCGCCAGCAGCGCTAGGCTATCCAGCGGGGAGCTGTTTTTT.

The rearrangement links TRBV3-1 (or the pseudogene TRBV3-2) to TRBJ2-1, with D possibly matching TRBD2 (6 bases). This CDR3 has 13 amino acids. Germline V gives CDR1 LGHDT, CDR2 YNNKEL (reference sequence). V was trimmed by 5 bases and J by 7 bases, leaving 12 bases between them. CDR3 sequence (DNA): TGTGCCAGCAGCTCCAGGGCGGGAAATGAGCAGTTCTTC. This codes for CASSSRAGNEQFF.

Worth noting for this clone: The sample has other DNA sequences that encode this CDR3 too. The rearrangement links TRBV7-9 to TRBJ2-7; 7 bases map to TRBD1. The CDR3 totals 12 residues. CDR1 and CDR2 (germline): SEHNR, FQNEAQ (reference sequence). The ends lost 5 bases at V and 3 bases at J; junction bases unmatched: 1. The CDR3 reads CASSPGGYEQYF. The CDR3 DNA reads TGTGCCAGCAGCCCAGGGGGCTACGAGCAGTACTTC.

This chain joins TRBV5-5 and TRBJ2-7, with D maybe TRBD2 (5 bases). V lost 5 bases to trimming and J lost 0 bases, with 12 bases between them. CDR1 is SGHKS and CDR2 is YYEKEE in the germline V gene (reference sequence). This CDR3 is 14 amino acids long. The CDR3 nucleotides read TGTGCCAGCAGTACGGGGTCAGACTCCTACGAGCAGTACTTC. Its protein product is CASSTGSDSYEQYF.

Comments on this clone: Other DNA sequences of this sample code for an identical CDR3. The chain couples TRBV7-2 to TRBJ2-7; 8 bases fit TRBD2. The V gene end was trimmed by 1 base and the J gene end by 3 bases; junction bases not matched to a gene: 2. The CDR3 spans 14 residues. Germline CDR1 reads SGHTA; CDR2 reads FQGNSA. CDR3 sequence: CASSLGGTSYEQYF. The CDR3 DNA follows: TGTGCCAGCAGCTTAGGTGGGACTAGCTACGAGCAGTACTTC. Using reference TRBV7-2 and TRBJ2-7 for the parts outside the CDR3, the full variable domain is GAGVSQSPSNKVTEKGKDVELRCDPISGHTALYWYRQSLGQGLEFLIYFQGNSAPDKSGLPSDRFSAERTGGSVSTLTIQRTQQEDSAVYLCASSLGGTSYEQYFGPGTRLTVT.

The chain has TRBV6-2 or TRBV6-3 and TRBJ1-1, with D unresolved. Trimming stripped 0 bases from V and 6 bases from J, with 11 bases between. Germline CDR1 is MNHEY and CDR2 is SVGEGT. The CDR3 extends over 14 amino acids. This CDR3 reads CASSYSGVRAEAFF. The CDR3 bases are TGTGCCAGCAGTTACTCCGGGGTTCGCGCTGAAGCTTTCTTT.

This clone was observed a few times. The V and J genes are TRBV5-4 and TRBJ2-3, with 8 bases fitting TRBD1. CDR1 and CDR2 (germline): SGHNT, YYREEE (reference sequence). With V trimmed by 4 bases and J by 1 base, 8 bases remained unmatched. The CDR3 contains 16 residues. CDR3 loop: CASSPTATGGTDTQYF. The CDR3 DNA follows: TGTGCCAGCAGCCCCACCGCGACAGGGGGCACAGATACGCAGTATTTT.

This chain connects TRBV14 to TRBJ1-1, with unresolved D. The CDR3 runs to 14 residues. Trimming removed 0 bases from V and 0 bases from J, with 5 bases in between. Germline CDR1 reads SGHDN; CDR2 reads FVKESK. CDR3 DNA sequence: TGTGCCAGCAGCCAAGACGTAATGAACACTGAAGCTTTCTTT. This encodes CASSQDVMNTEAFF.

This clone appeared a few times. CDR3 sequence: CASSQSRVNTEAFF. CDR3 sequence (DNA): TGCGCCAGCAGCCAGAGCAGGGTGAACACTGAAGCTTTCTTT. The V call is TRBV4-1, the J call TRBJ1-1; TRBD1 is a possible D gene (5 bases). Germline values: CDR1 MGHRA, CDR2 YSYEKL. This CDR3 is 14 amino acids long. The V gene lost 3 bases and the J gene lost 0 bases, with 8 bases spanning the gap.

J is TRBJ1-1 and V is TRBV7-9; D perhaps matches TRBD1 (6 bases). CDR1 and CDR2 from the germline V gene are SEHNR and FQNEAQ (reference sequence). The CDR3 runs to 16 residues. Trimming took 7 bases from V and 0 from J, leaving 18 bases between them. The CDR3 loop reads CASNPSGGGMNTEAFF. The DNA of the CDR3 is TGTGCCAGCAACCCCTCGGGGGGCGGAATGAACACTGAAGCTTTCTTT.

This chain joins TRBV12-3 or TRBV12-4 and TRBJ2-1; perhaps TRBD2 as D (5 bases). Trimming stripped 3 bases from V and 7 bases from J, with 7 bases between. This CDR3 has 12 residues. Here the CDR3 reads CASSLSGNEQFF. The CDR3 nucleotides read TGTGCCAGCAGTTTGTCGGGAAATGAGCAGTTCTTC.

The chain uses TRBV5-6 and TRBJ1-4, with D possibly TRBD1 on 5 matching bases. V lost 2 bases to trimming and J lost 0 bases, with 17 bases between them. The CDR3 sequence is 18 residues long. Germline V CDR1 and CDR2: SGHDT, YYEEEE. CDR3 residues: CASSLETLTDTTNEKLFF. The CDR3 nucleotides read TGTGCCAGCAGCTTAGAAACCCTGACGGACACAACTAATGAAAAACTGTTTTTT.

The chain links TRBV19 to TRBJ2-7; D remains unclear. This CDR3 region has 15 residues. V was pared by 2 bases and J by 4 bases, with 15 bases between. In germline, CDR1 is LNHDA, CDR2 SQIVND (reference sequence). CDR3 sequence (DNA): TGTGCCAGTAGTATACGTGCCGGAGAAGCGTACGAGCAGTACTTC. Translating it yields CASSIRAGEAYEQYF. The entire variable domain, with the rest obtained from reference TRBV19 and TRBJ2-7, is as follows: DGGITQSPKYLFRKEGQNVTLSCEQNLNHDAMYWYRQDPGQGLRLIYYSQIVNDFQKGDIAEGYSVSREKKESFPLTVTSAQKNPTAFYLCASSIRAGEAYEQYFGPGTRLTVT.

Comments on this clone: Other nucleotide sequences in the sample specify the same CDR3. This chain links TRBV12-3 or TRBV12-4 with TRBJ1-1; D unresolved. The CDR3 consists of 12 residues. Trimming removed 3 bases from V and 8 bases from J, with 10 bases in between. The CDR3 reads CASSLTPREAFF. CDR3 DNA: TGTGCCAGCAGTTTGACACCTCGGGAAGCTTTCTTT.

The chain has TRBV30 and TRBJ1-4, with a weak D call TRBD1 (5 bases). Germline V lookup: CDR1 GTSNPN, CDR2 SVGIG (reference sequence). This CDR3 region has 14 residues. V was clipped by 7 bases and J by 1 base, with 13 bases between them. This chain's CDR3 is CASQDSRTNEKLFF. For the CDR3, the DNA is TGTGCCTCTCAAGACAGTCGAACTAATGAAAAACTGTTTTTT.

This chain links TRBV6-5 with TRBJ2-7; D remains ambiguous. V was cut by 2 bases and J by 3 bases, with 14 bases left in between. The CDR3 consists of 15 residues. Germline assignment: CDR1 MNHEY and CDR2 SVGAGI. The CDR3 here is CASSYVSVPGYEQYF. The CDR3 coding sequence is TGTGCCAGCAGTTACGTCAGTGTCCCTGGCTACGAGCAGTACTTC.